The entry below gives a single T cell receptor beta chain sequence along with its context. Its antigen is unidentified. The sample comes from a study of cytomegalovirus exposure and HLA in healthy donors. Findings and limits, study-wide: With later analysis, a missense DCLRE1C variant became linked to TCR beta V- and J-gene trimming. The study labeled roughly 160 TCR beta chains cytomegalovirus-associated.

V was clipped by 1 base and J by 8 bases, with 17 bases between them. The CDR3 runs 15 residues. The V gene's germline CDR1 is SGHVS and CDR2 FQNEAQ. The PCR was carried out with 60 Vbeta primers and 13 Jbeta primers. TCRdb's table, derived via immunoSEQ multiplex PCR, lists solely in-frame clones and lacks some. The data show more than 130,000 clones, over 70% seen once. The chain employs TRBV7-8 and TRBJ1-1, with D possibly being TRBD1 (5 bases). The sequencing input was PBMCs. The TCR originated in a male donor in good health and CMV-seronegative. The CDR3 DNA reads TGTGCCAGCAGCTTAGTTGATGCGACTCGGGGGGAAGCTTTCTTT. This sequence encodes CASSLVDATRGEAFF.